This T cell receptor beta chain was sequenced in a study of blood T cell repertoires in COVID-19. Whole-study context: Sites across the United States, Italy and Spain contributed samples from acute and convalescent COVID-19.

Only in-frame clones appear in the TCRdb table, and some are missing; sequencing was by immunoSEQ multiplex PCR. The data contain more than 200,000 clones, 70% to 90% of them singletons. The CDR3 sequence is 17 residues long. Germline-derived CDR1 and CDR2 are SGHNT and YENEEA. Trimming took 5 bases from V and 4 from J; bases not matched to a gene: 16. The chain carries TRBV11-3 and TRBJ2-5; TRBD2 matches at 7 bases. This sequence originates from a woman between 45 and 60 years old with acute or convalescent COVID-19. Sequencing was performed on peripheral blood. CDR3 in amino acids: CASSPVKAGRATETQYF. The CDR3 DNA sequence: TGTGCCAGCAGCCCAGTGAAGGCGGGGAGGGCGACAGAGACCCAGTACTTC.